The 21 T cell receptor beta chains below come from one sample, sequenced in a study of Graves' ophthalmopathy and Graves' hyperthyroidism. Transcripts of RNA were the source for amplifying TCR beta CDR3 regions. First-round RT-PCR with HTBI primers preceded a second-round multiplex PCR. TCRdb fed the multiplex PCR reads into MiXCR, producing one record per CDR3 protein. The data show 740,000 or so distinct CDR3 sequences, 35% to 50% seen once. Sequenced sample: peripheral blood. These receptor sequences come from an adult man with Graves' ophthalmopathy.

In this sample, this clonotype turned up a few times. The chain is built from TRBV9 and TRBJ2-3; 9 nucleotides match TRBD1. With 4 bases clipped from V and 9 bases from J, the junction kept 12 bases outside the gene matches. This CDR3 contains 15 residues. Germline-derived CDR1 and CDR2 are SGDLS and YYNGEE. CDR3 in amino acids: CASSPPGQGVETQYF. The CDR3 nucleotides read TGTGCCAGCAGCCCCCCGGGACAGGGAGTCGAGACGCAGTATTTT.

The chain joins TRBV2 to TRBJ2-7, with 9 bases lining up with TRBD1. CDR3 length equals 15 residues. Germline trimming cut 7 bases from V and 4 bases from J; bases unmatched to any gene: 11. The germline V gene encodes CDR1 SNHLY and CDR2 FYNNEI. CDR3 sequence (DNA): TGTGCCAGCAAAAGGACAGGGGTTATTTCGTACGAGCAGTACTTC. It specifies CASKRTGVISYEQYF.

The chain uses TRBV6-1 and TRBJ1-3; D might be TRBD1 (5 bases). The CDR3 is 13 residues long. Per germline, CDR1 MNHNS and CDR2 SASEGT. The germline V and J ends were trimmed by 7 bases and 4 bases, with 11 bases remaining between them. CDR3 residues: CASNRGVGNTIYF. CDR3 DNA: TGTGCCAGCAACCGAGGGGTCGGAAACACCATATATTTT.

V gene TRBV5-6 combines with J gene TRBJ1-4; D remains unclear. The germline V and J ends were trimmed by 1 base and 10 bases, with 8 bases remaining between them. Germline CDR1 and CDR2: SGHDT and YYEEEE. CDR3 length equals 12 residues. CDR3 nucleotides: TGTGCCAGCAGCTTGCTGAGCGGAAAACTGTTTTTT. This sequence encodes CASSLLSGKLFF.

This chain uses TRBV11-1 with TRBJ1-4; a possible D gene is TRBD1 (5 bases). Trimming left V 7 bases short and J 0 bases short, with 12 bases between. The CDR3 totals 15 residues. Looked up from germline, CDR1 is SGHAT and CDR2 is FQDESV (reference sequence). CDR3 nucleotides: TGTGCCAGCACCCGGGGGTTCGCAACTAATGAAAAACTGTTTTTT. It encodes CASTRGFATNEKLFF.

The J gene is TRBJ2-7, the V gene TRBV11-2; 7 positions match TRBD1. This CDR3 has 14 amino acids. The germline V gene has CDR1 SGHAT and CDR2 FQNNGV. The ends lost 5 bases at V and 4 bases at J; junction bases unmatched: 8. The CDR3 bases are TGTGCCAGCAGCAACAGGGGACATCGTTACGAGCAGTACTTC. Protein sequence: CASSNRGHRYEQYF. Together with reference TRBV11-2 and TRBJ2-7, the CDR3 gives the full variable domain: EAGVAQSPRYKIIEKRQSVAFWCNPISGHATLYWYQQILGQGPKLLIQFQNNGVVDDSQLPKDRFSAERLKGVDSTLKIQPAKLEDSAVYLCASSNRGHRYEQYFGPGTRLTVT.

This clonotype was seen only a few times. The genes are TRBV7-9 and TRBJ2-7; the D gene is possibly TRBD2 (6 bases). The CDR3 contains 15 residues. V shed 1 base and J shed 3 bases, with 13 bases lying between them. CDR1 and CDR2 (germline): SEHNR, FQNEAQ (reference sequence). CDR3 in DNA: TGTGCCAGCAGCTTAGAGGGTGGGACTCTCTACGAGCAGTACTTC. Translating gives CASSLEGGTLYEQYF.

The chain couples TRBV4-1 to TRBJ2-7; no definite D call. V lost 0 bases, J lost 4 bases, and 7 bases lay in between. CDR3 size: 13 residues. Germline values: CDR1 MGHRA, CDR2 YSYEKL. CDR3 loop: CASSQDYGYEQYF. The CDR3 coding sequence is TGCGCCAGCAGCCAAGATTATGGTTACGAGCAGTACTTC.

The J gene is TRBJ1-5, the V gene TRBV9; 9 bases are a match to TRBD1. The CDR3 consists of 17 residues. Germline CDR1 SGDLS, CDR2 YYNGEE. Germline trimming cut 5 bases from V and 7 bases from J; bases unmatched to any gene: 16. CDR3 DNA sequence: TGTGCCAGCAGTTACTCGAATAACAGGGGGCAGAGGCAGCCCCAGCATTTT. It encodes CASSYSNNRGQRQPQHF.

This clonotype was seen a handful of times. The CDR3: CSATPGQGQLETQYF. The CDR3 coding sequence is TGCAGTGCTACACCAGGACAGGGCCAGTTAGAGACCCAGTACTTC. The V gene is TRBV20-1, the J gene TRBJ2-5, with 8 positions matching TRBD1. This CDR3 is 15 amino acids long. V was clipped by 4 bases and J by 4 bases; unmatched bases: 11. Germline CDR1 is DFQATT and CDR2 is SNEGSKA (reference sequence).

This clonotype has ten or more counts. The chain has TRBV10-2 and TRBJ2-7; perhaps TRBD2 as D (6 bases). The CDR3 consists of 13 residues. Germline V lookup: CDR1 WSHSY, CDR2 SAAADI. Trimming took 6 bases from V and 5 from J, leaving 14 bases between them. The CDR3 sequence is CASRPAGGDEQYF. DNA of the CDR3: TGCGCCAGCAGGCCGGCCGGCGGGGACGAGCAGTACTTC.

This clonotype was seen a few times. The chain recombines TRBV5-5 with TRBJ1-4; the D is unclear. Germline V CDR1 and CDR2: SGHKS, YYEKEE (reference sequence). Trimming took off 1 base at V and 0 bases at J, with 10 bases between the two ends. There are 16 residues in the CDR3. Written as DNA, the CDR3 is TGTGCCAGCAGCTTGACCCCTGGGGCAACTAATGAAAAACTGTTTTTT. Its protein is CASSLTPGATNEKLFF.

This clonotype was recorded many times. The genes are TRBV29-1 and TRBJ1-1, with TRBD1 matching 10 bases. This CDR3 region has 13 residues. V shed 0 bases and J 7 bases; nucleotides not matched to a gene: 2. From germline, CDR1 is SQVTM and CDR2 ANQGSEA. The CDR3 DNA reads TGCAGCGTTGAAGAGGGGACAGGGGATGAAGCTTTCTTT. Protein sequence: CSVEEGTGDEAFF.

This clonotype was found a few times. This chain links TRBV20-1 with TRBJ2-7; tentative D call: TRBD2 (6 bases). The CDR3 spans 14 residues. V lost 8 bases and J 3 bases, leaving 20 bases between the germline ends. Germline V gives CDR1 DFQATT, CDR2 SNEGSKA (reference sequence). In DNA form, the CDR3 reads TGCAGTATAGTGGCGGCTAGCGCAAACTACGAGCAGTACTTC. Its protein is CSIVAASANYEQYF.

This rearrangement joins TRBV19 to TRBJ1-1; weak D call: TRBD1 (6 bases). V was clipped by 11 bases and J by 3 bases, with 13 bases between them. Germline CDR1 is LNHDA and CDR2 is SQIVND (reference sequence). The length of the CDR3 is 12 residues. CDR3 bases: TGTGCCGCACAGGGAATAGACACTGAAGCTTTCTTT. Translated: CAAQGIDTEAFF. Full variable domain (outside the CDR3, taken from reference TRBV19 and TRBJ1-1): DGGITQSPKYLFRKEGQNVTLSCEQNLNHDAMYWYRQDPGQGLRLIYYSQIVNDFQKGDIAEGYSVSREKKESFPLTVTSAQKNPTAFYLCAAQGIDTEAFFGQGTRLTVV.

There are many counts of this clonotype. In DNA, the CDR3 is TGTGCCAGCAGTGAATGGGCCAGTTTGCCTGATTCACCCCTCCACTTT. It codes for CASSEWASLPDSPLHF. The chain uses TRBV2 and TRBJ1-6; D not certain. With 2 bases removed from V and 8 bases from J, the gap between germline ends came to 16 bases. CDR3 length equals 16 residues. Germline assignment: CDR1 SNHLY and CDR2 FYNNEI.

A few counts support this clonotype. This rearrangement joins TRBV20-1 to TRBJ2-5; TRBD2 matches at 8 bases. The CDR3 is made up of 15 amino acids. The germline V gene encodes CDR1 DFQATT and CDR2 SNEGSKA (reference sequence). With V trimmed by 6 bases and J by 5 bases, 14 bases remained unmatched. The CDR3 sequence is CSADPGLVLSETQYF. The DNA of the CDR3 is TGCAGTGCAGACCCGGGACTAGTTTTGTCCGAGACCCAGTACTTC.

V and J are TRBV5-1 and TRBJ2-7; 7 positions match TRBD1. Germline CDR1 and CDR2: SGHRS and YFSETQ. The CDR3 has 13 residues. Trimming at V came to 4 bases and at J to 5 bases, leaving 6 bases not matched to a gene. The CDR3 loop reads CASSTGVTDEQYF. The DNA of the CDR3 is TGCGCCAGCAGCACAGGGGTCACGGACGAGCAGTACTTC.

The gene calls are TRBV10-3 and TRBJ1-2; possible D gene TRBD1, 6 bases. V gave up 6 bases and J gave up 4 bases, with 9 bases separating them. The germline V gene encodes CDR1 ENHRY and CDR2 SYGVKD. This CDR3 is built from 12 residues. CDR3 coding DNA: TGTGCCATCAGGAAGGACAGCTATGGCTACACCTTC. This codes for CAIRKDSYGYTF.

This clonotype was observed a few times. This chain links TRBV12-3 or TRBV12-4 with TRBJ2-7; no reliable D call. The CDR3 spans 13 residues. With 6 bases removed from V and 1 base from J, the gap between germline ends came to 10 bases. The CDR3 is CASSPVVSYEQYF. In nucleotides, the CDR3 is TGTGCCAGCAGCCCCGTAGTTTCCTACGAGCAGTACTTC.

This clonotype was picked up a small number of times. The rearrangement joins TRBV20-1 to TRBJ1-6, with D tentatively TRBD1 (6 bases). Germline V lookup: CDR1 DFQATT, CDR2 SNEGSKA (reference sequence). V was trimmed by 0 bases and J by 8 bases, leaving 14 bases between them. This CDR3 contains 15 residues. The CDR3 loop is CSARDSRGGDSPLHF. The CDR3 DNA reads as TGCAGTGCTAGAGATTCTCGAGGGGGGGATTCACCCCTCCACTTT.